Sequencing of this T cell receptor beta chain was carried out in a study of T cell changes during pregnancy in multiple sclerosis. Profiling relied on immunoSEQ multiplex PCR, and the TCRdb table lists in-frame clones only, not all of them. The data contain roughly 41,000 clones, 88% of them singletons. The CDR3 totals 15 residues. The V end was cut by 2 bases, the J end by 6 bases, with 14 bases between. The germline CDR1 and CDR2 sequences are PRHDT and FYEKMQ (reference sequence). The V gene is TRBV13, the J gene TRBJ2-1; perhaps TRBD1 as D (5 bases). Sample: CD8+ T cells from peripheral blood mononuclear cells, taken in the third trimester of pregnancy. This clonotype was sampled from a female donor with multiple sclerosis, enrolled in a pregnancy study. The CDR3, as DNA: TGTGCCAGCAGCTTAAACTACCGGACACCCAATGAGCAGTTCTTC. The encoded protein is CASSLNYRTPNEQFF.